The source of this T cell receptor (beta chain) is a study of technical replicates of blood from four donors. The protocol was immunoSEQ multiplex PCR, while the TCRdb copy is restricted to in-frame clones and leaves out a portion. The table includes about 100,000 clones, around 95% detected once. This clone was seen just once. Germline V gives CDR1 MNHEY, CDR2 SVGAGI. The CDR3 is 14 residues long. V dropped 3 bases and J dropped 10 bases, with 13 bases sitting between them. Input material: T cells isolated from PBMCs. The TCR originated in a human donor in good health. This chain joins TRBV6-5 and TRBJ1-6, with D tentatively TRBD1 (5 bases). The CDR3: CASSYGAGLSPLHF. The CDR3 DNA is TGTGCCAGCAGTTATGGGGCAGGGTTGTCACCCCTCCACTTT.